What follows are 19 T cell receptor beta chains derived from one specimen sequenced in a study of cytotoxic CD8 clonotypes in ibrutinib-treated CLL. Clones were read by immunoSEQ multiplex PCR, and TCRdb kept only the in-frame ones, dropping some. This sample yields some 20,000 clones, of which around 80% are seen a single time; roughly 7.6% belongs to the top ten. The sample in question was PBMCs, obtained before ibrutinib treatment. The receptors stem from a human donor with chronic lymphocytic leukemia.

CDR3 region: CASSIWPSNEKLFF. Written as DNA, the CDR3 is TGTGCCAGTAGTATCTGGCCATCTAATGAAAAACTGTTTTTT. The chain combines TRBV19 with TRBJ1-4; D gene uncertain. CDR1 and CDR2 (germline): LNHDA, SQIVND (reference sequence). The CDR3 has 14 amino acids. Trimming left V 3 bases short and J 3 bases short, with 8 bases between.

Here the CDR3 reads CASSGLLQETQYF. Written as DNA, the CDR3 is TGTGCCAGCAGTGGACTTTTACAAGAGACCCAGTACTTC. The V and J genes are TRBV2 and TRBJ2-5; unclear D gene. The CDR3 is 13 residues long. Deletions cut 4 bases from V and 2 bases from J, with 8 bases between. Germline V gives CDR1 SNHLY, CDR2 FYNNEI.

The rearrangement joins TRBV2 to TRBJ2-7; weak D call: TRBD2 (6 bases). CDR1 and CDR2 from the germline V gene are SNHLY and FYNNEI. The length of the CDR3 is 14 residues. Between the trimmed V and J ends, which lost 8 bases and 0 bases, there was a span of 14 bases. The CDR3 reads CASDGGVSSYEQYF. The CDR3 DNA reads as TGTGCCAGCGATGGAGGGGTGAGCTCCTACGAGCAGTACTTC.

The sample holds a few counts of this clone. This rearrangement joins TRBV30 to TRBJ1-5; possible D gene TRBD1, 5 bases. The germline gives CDR1 GTSNPN, CDR2 SVGIG (reference sequence). The CDR3 runs 15 residues. With 4 bases removed from V and 0 bases from J, the gap between germline ends came to 13 bases. The CDR3, as DNA: TGTGCCTGGACCCAAGGGGAGTTTAGCAATCAGCCCCAGCATTTT. Translated, it gives CAWTQGEFSNQPQHF.

The rearrangement joins TRBV5-8 to TRBJ2-3; TRBD1 agrees at 7 bases. V dropped 4 bases and J dropped 0; count of bases not matched to a gene: 5. The CDR3 is 15 amino acids. Germline loops: CDR1 SGHTS, CDR2 YDEGEE. CDR3 sequence (DNA): TGTGCCAGCAGCCCCAGGGACAGCAGCACAGATACGCAGTATTTT. Its translation: CASSPRDSSTDTQYF.

This clone was detected only once. This chain joins TRBV7-6 and TRBJ2-7, with 7 bases matching TRBD1. CDR1 and CDR2 (germline): SGHVS, FNYEAQ. The CDR3 loop spans 15 amino acids. Unmatched junction bases numbered 7, after V lost 5 bases and J lost 0 bases. The CDR3 sequence is CASSPDRLSSYEQYF. The CDR3 coding sequence is TGTGCCAGCAGCCCGGACAGGCTCTCCTCCTACGAGCAGTACTTC.

This clone was recorded a few times. The rearrangement uses TRBV18 and TRBJ2-7; 15 bases match TRBD2. With 3 bases clipped from V and 7 bases from J, the junction kept 1 base outside the gene matches. Germline CDR1 is KGHSH and CDR2 is LQKENI. This CDR3 region has 14 residues. Here the CDR3 reads CASSPGLAGGEQYF. CDR3 nucleotide sequence: TGTGCCAGCTCACCGGGACTAGCGGGGGGTGAGCAGTACTTC. Filled out from reference TRBV18 and TRBJ2-7, the complete variable domain reads NAGVMQNPRHLVRRRGQEARLRCSPMKGHSHVYWYRQLPEEGLKFMVYLQKENIIDESGMPKERFSAEFPKEGPSILRIQQVVRGDSAAYFCASSPGLAGGEQYFGPGTRLTVT.

There are a few counts of this clone. The V gene is TRBV5-1, the J gene TRBJ2-3; TRBD1 is a possible D gene (6 bases). Germline lookup yields CDR1 SGHRS and CDR2 YFSETQ. The V end was cut by 4 bases, the J end by 1 base, with 10 bases between. This CDR3 contains 14 residues. CDR3: CASSQGRGTDTQYF. For the CDR3, the DNA is TGCGCCAGCAGCCAGGGGCGGGGCACAGATACGCAGTATTTT. Filled out from reference TRBV5-1 and TRBJ2-3, the complete variable domain reads KAGVTQTPRYLIKTRGQQVTLSCSPISGHRSVSWYQQTPGQGLQFLFEYFSETQRNKGNFPGRFSGRQFSNSRSEMNVSTLELGDSALYLCASSQGRGTDTQYFGPGTRLTVL.

This clone was detected only once. This sequence joins TRBV20-1 and TRBJ2-3; D is ambiguous. CDR1 is DFQATT, CDR2 SNEGSKA, per germline (reference sequence). This CDR3 has 11 residues. Trimming stripped 7 bases from V and 2 bases from J, with 7 bases between. The chain's CDR3 is CSVAATDTQYF. The CDR3 region has the DNA TGCAGTGTCGCGGCCACAGATACGCAGTATTTT.

V usage is TRBV10-3 and J usage is TRBJ2-1, with 9 positions matching TRBD2. With V trimmed by 6 bases and J by 8 bases, 17 bases remained unmatched. Germline CDR1 reads ENHRY; CDR2 reads SYGVKD. This CDR3 has 17 amino acids. The CDR3 DNA reads TGTGCCATCAGCCCCCGGCAGGGTCTAGCGGGATCACATGAGCAGTTCTTC. Its translation is CAISPRQGLAGSHEQFF.

This chain links TRBV2 with TRBJ2-4; TRBD2 might be the D (7 bases). CDR3 length: 16 amino acids. Germline values: CDR1 SNHLY, CDR2 FYNNEI. Trimming pared 3 bases from V and 0 bases from J, leaving 12 bases between. The CDR3 coding sequence is TGTGCCAGCAGTGATTCGGGGGGCATAGCCAAAAACATTCAGTACTTC. Translation: CASSDSGGIAKNIQYF.

The rearrangement uses TRBV7-2 and TRBJ2-5; the D call may be TRBD1 or TRBD2 (5 bases each). Germline V lookup: CDR1 SGHTA, CDR2 FQGNSA. With 5 bases removed from V and 5 bases from J, the gap between germline ends came to 21 bases. The CDR3 covers 16 residues. The chain's CDR3 is CASSPGWGTGRETQYF. Written as DNA, the CDR3 is TGTGCCAGCAGCCCAGGGTGGGGAACGGGACGGGAGACCCAGTACTTC. Supplemented by reference TRBV7-2 and TRBJ2-5, the full variable domain reads GAGVSQSPSNKVTEKGKDVELRCDPISGHTALYWYRQSLGQGLEFLIYFQGNSAPDKSGLPSDRFSAERTGGSVSTLTIQRTQQEDSAVYLCASSPGWGTGRETQYFGPGTRLLVL.

The gene calls are TRBV2 and TRBJ1-5; unclear D gene. The CDR3 runs 16 residues. V lost 7 bases and J 2 bases, leaving 18 bases between the germline ends. CDR1 is SNHLY and CDR2 is FYNNEI in the germline V gene. The CDR3 DNA sequence: TGTGCCAGCAAGGCCAGGCAACGAGCAGGCAATCAGCCCCAGCATTTT. Translation gives CASKARQRAGNQPQHF.

CDR3: CSVDGTGGNTIYF. CDR3 nucleotides: TGCAGCGTTGACGGGACAGGGGGAAACACCATATATTTT. This chain links TRBV29-1 with TRBJ1-3; 9 positions agree with TRBD1. The CDR3 has 13 residues. J was trimmed by 4 bases and V by 3 bases; bases with no gene match: 1. CDR1 and CDR2 (germline): SQVTM, ANQGSEA.

The chain's CDR3 is CASSEEEPPYEQYF. DNA for the CDR3: TGTGCCAGCAGTGAAGAGGAGCCTCCCTACGAGCAGTACTTC. This rearrangement joins TRBV2 to TRBJ2-7; the D is unclear. The germline V and J ends were trimmed by 1 base and 2 bases, with 9 bases remaining between them. This CDR3 has 14 residues. Germline V gene lookup returns CDR1 SNHLY and CDR2 FYNNEI. The entire variable domain, with the rest obtained from reference TRBV2 and TRBJ2-7, is as follows: EPEVTQTPSHQVTQMGQEVILRCVPISNHLYFYWYRQILGQKVEFLVSFYNNEISEKSEIFDDQFSVERPDGSNFTLKIRSTKLEDSAMYFCASSEEEPPYEQYFGPGTRLTVT.

The gene calls are TRBV5-1 and TRBJ1-6; D is possibly TRBD1 (5 bases). This CDR3 has 17 amino acids. Germline V gene lookup returns CDR1 SGHRS and CDR2 YFSETQ. V lost 0 bases, J lost 0 bases, and 10 bases lay in between. The CDR3: CASSLDQGSSYNSPLHF. For the CDR3, the DNA is TGCGCCAGCAGCTTGGACCAGGGTAGCTCCTATAATTCACCCCTCCACTTT.

V gene TRBV5-5 combines with J gene TRBJ1-5, with TRBD1 matching over 8 bases. CDR1 is SGHKS, CDR2 YYEKEE, per germline (reference sequence). The CDR3 is made up of 14 amino acids. J gave up 4 bases and V 0 bases, and 0 bases lay outside the gene matches. The CDR3 here is CASSLDRGNQPQHF. For the CDR3, the DNA is TGTGCCAGCAGCTTGGACAGGGGGAATCAGCCCCAGCATTTT.

Only a few counts were recorded for this clone. V gene TRBV5-3 combines with J gene TRBJ2-4; 10 bases agree with TRBD1. TRBV5-3 is an ORF for which the function is uncertain. This CDR3 has 16 amino acids. Trimming cost V 4 bases and J 5 bases; bases outside gene matches: 9. The CDR3 sequence is CARSLPPGTGENIQYF. CDR3 nucleotides: TGTGCCAGAAGCCTCCCGCCCGGGACAGGGGAAAACATTCAGTACTTC.

J is TRBJ1-6 and V is TRBV30; TRBD1 aligns across 9 bases. CDR1 and CDR2 (germline): GTSNPN, SVGIG (reference sequence). Trimming took 3 bases from V and 7 from J; bases not matched to a gene: 4. This CDR3 contains 14 residues. CDR3: CAWSGQGQNSPLHF. Here the CDR3 DNA reads TGTGCCTGGAGCGGACAGGGGCAAAATTCACCCCTCCACTTT.